A single T cell receptor beta chain is shown here with its context. This sample is drawn from a study of shared clonotypes between healthy human individuals. Sequencing was performed with immunoSEQ multiplex PCR; in TCRdb, only in-frame clones are kept and a portion is missing. The table has some 500,000 clones, almost 97% seen once. The clonotype comes from a woman between 25 and 40 years old in good health. Sequenced sample: naive CD4+ T cells sorted from blood. Sample subset: CD45RA+ positively selected.

This CDR3 reads CASSPSGGVSTDTQYF. The CDR3 coding sequence is TGTGCCAGCAGCCCTAGCGGGGGGGTGAGCACAGATACGCAGTATTTT. V and J are TRBV7-8 and TRBJ2-3; TRBD2 matches at 12 bases. Germline CDR1 reads SGHVS; CDR2 reads FQNEAQ. Trimming removed 5 bases from V and 0 bases from J; junction bases left unmatched: 3. The CDR3 consists of 16 residues.